This TCR beta chain was recovered during a study of T cell repertoires in ileal Crohn's disease. This clone was seen once. Per germline, CDR1 MNHEY and CDR2 SMNVEV (reference sequence). The CDR3 is 15 amino acids. The V and J ends lost 6 bases and 0 bases respectively, with 12 bases between them. Some clones are missing from TCRdb's copy, which holds only in-frame ones; the method was immunoSEQ multiplex PCR. Of more than 12,000 clones in the sample, roughly 80% were seen once. The chain couples TRBV27 to TRBJ1-3; D might be TRBD1 (6 bases). The clonotype comes from an adult with Crohn's disease. Sequences were obtained from ileal tissue. CDR3: CASSFRGGSGNTIYF. The CDR3, as DNA: TGTGCCAGCAGCTTCAGGGGCGGCTCTGGAAACACCATATATTTT.